This T cell receptor (beta chain) originates from a study of blood T cell repertoires in COVID-19. Study-wide context: Samples taken during acute and convalescent COVID-19 were collected in the United States, Italy and Spain.

In the study's own analysis: The assay estimated nucleated cells by amplifying reference gene primers. Generated by immunoSEQ multiplex PCR, the TCRdb table keeps only in-frame clones and is missing some. That table gives V, J and clone size, and the DNA gave D and trimming. The table has under 200,000 clones, roughly 89% seen once. The CDR3 runs to 14 residues. Germline values: CDR1 LNHDA, CDR2 SQIVND (reference sequence). The trim removed 5 bases at V and 7 bases at J, leaving 7 bases unmatched. Sequencing was carried out using peripheral blood. The receptor's source is an older woman who had recovered from COVID-19. The V gene is TRBV19, the J gene TRBJ1-2; 10 bases agree with TRBD1. In DNA, the CDR3 is TGTGCCAGTAGTGGTGACAGGGGGCGCTTTGGCTACACCTTC. As protein: CASSGDRGRFGYTF.